The source of this T cell receptor beta chain is a study of blood T cell repertoires in COVID-19. On the study more broadly: COVID-19 samples collected from the United States, Italy and Spain covered acute and convalescent phases.

Assay used: immunoSEQ multiplex PCR; TCRdb lists only in-frame clones, some missing. The sample has about 97,000 clones; 85% to 90% are singletons. Germline values: CDR1 MNHNY, CDR2 SVGAGI (reference sequence). There are 18 residues in the CDR3. The J segment lost 3 bases and the V segment lost 5 bases, leaving 11 bases of the junction unmatched. This chain connects TRBV6-6 to TRBJ2-5, with 14 bases matching TRBD2. The material sequenced was peripheral blood. This receptor was identified in a human donor in a cohort sampled during active COVID-19. This CDR3 reads CASSPPLGLAGVEETQYF. CDR3 coding DNA: TGTGCCAGCAGTCCTCCCCTGGGACTAGCGGGAGTAGAAGAGACCCAGTACTTC.